The 17 T cell receptor beta chains below all came from one sample that was sequenced in a study of control samples from healthy donors and cancer patients (TCRdb year 2020). The library was generated by the immunoSEQ multiplex PCR assay. TCRdb took over this immuneACCESS table, retaining in-frame rearrangements with V and J assigned. Such tables are incomplete; in checked studies, under half of the missing clones stem from an unresolved V gene, and the remainder is unexplained. A total of roughly 170,000 clones appear in this sample, almost 90% of them only once. The ten most abundant clones make up 4% to 6% of the sample. Sequenced material: blood. These receptors all stem from a woman under 40 in good health.

The chain is built from TRBV6-5 and TRBJ1-5; 10 bases align to TRBD1. Germline V gives CDR1 MNHEY, CDR2 SVGAGI. After removal of 7 bases from V and 7 bases from J, the junction contained 10 bases not matched to a gene. CDR3 length: 15 amino acids. CDR3 DNA: TGTGCCAGCACACAGACAGGGGGCTTGGGGCAGCCCCAGCATTTT. Its protein is CASTQTGGLGQPQHF.

This clone occurred once. The chain combines TRBV11-3 with TRBJ2-2, with D perhaps matching TRBD1 or TRBD2 (5 bases each). The germline CDR1 and CDR2 sequences are SGHNT and YENEEA. Trimming shortened V by 4 bases and J by 0 bases, and 15 bases separated the two germline ends. The CDR3 totals 17 residues. For the CDR3, the DNA is TGTGCCAGCAGCTCAAATCGGGGCCCCTCGAACACCGGGGAGCTGTTTTTT. Translated: CASSSNRGPSNTGELFF.

V is TRBV28 and J is TRBJ1-4; 8 bases map to TRBD1. CDR3 length: 15 residues. V was pared by 6 bases and J by 5 bases, with 8 bases of the junction left unmatched. Germline CDR1 is MDHEN and CDR2 is SYDVKM. The CDR3 DNA reads as TGTGCCAGCAGGACTCCGGGACAGGACAATGAAAAACTGTTTTTT. Amino acids: CASRTPGQDNEKLFF.

The J gene is TRBJ1-5, the V gene TRBV13, with 7 positions matching TRBD1. Germline CDR1 reads PRHDT; CDR2 reads FYEKMQ (reference sequence). This CDR3 contains 15 residues. V was clipped by 2 bases and J by 5 bases; unmatched bases: 6. In DNA form, the CDR3 reads TGTGCCAGCAGCTTAAGGAGGGGGCTCGATCAGCCCCAGCATTTT. Amino acids: CASSLRRGLDQPQHF.

This clone was counted between two and nine times. The CDR3 is CASGKTDTIYF. The CDR3 coding sequence is TGTGCCAGCGGCAAGACAGACACCATATATTTT. This rearrangement joins TRBV6-5 to TRBJ1-3; D may be TRBD1 (5 bases). With 8 bases removed from V and 8 bases from J, the gap between germline ends came to 10 bases. The CDR3 covers 11 residues. CDR1 MNHEY and CDR2 SVGAGI come from the germline V gene.

The chain employs TRBV19 and TRBJ1-1; D might be TRBD1 (6 bases). The CDR3 is 15 residues long. The germline gives CDR1 LNHDA, CDR2 SQIVND (reference sequence). Trimming stripped 9 bases from V and 4 bases from J, with 21 bases between. CDR3 region: CASESYRVGGTEAFF. In DNA form, the CDR3 reads TGTGCCAGCGAGAGTTACAGGGTTGGTGGCACTGAAGCTTTCTTT.

The gene calls are TRBV6-6 and TRBJ2-1, with 14 bases that match TRBD2. Germline V CDR1 and CDR2: MNHNY, SVGAGI (reference sequence). This CDR3 has 16 amino acids. Losses at the gene ends were 5 bases for V and 7 bases for J; bases not matched to a gene: 7. The CDR3 sequence is CASSRGLAGVGNEQFF. The DNA of the CDR3 is TGTGCCAGCAGTCGGGGACTAGCGGGAGTCGGGAATGAGCAGTTCTTC.

The CDR3 bases are TGTGCCAGCAGTTTAGAGGTTGGCAGGGACTACAATGAGCAGTTCTTC. It translates to CASSLEVGRDYNEQFF. The chain has TRBV28 and TRBJ2-1, with a weak D call TRBD1 (5 bases). V was trimmed by 2 bases and J by 3 bases, leaving 14 bases between them. The V gene's germline CDR1 is MDHEN and CDR2 SYDVKM. The length of the CDR3 is 16 residues.

The chain links TRBV5-1 to TRBJ2-3, with D hard to call. CDR1 and CDR2 from the germline V gene are SGHRS and YFSETQ. V shed 4 bases and J shed 6 bases, with 9 bases lying between them. CDR3 length equals 12 residues. CDR3 in amino acids: CASSPPGDTQYF. For the CDR3, the DNA is TGCGCCAGCAGCCCGCCCGGGGATACGCAGTATTTT.

The chain has TRBV7-9 and TRBJ2-6, with a possible D match to TRBD2 (5 bases). Trimming pared 0 bases from V and 0 bases from J, leaving 15 bases between. Germline CDR1 is SEHNR and CDR2 is FQNEAQ (reference sequence). The CDR3 has 19 amino acids. The CDR3 loop is CASSLAEVRWISGANVLTF. Written as DNA, the CDR3 is TGTGCCAGCAGCTTAGCGGAGGTTCGATGGATCTCTGGGGCCAACGTCCTGACTTTC.

The V gene is TRBV2, the J gene TRBJ1-1, with unresolved D. V dropped 1 base and J dropped 11 bases, with 20 bases sitting between them. CDR1 is SNHLY and CDR2 is FYNNEI in the germline V gene. This CDR3 has 15 residues. CDR3 in amino acids: CASSEGPKNQERAFF. CDR3 nucleotides: TGTGCCAGCAGTGAAGGACCAAAGAACCAAGAGCGGGCTTTCTTT.

This chain connects TRBV10-3 to TRBJ2-1; no firm D call. This CDR3 region has 14 residues. The germline V and J ends were trimmed by 7 bases and 5 bases, with 15 bases remaining between them. The germline V gene has CDR1 ENHRY and CDR2 SYGVKD. The CDR3, as DNA: TGTGCCATCAATGCTGTAGGGCGAAACAATGAGCAGTTCTTC. This gives the protein CAINAVGRNNEQFF.

V is TRBV19 and J is TRBJ1-1; a possible D gene is TRBD1 (5 bases). Trimming took 8 bases from V and 5 from J, leaving 12 bases between them. CDR3 length: 12 residues. Looked up from germline, CDR1 is LNHDA and CDR2 is SQIVND (reference sequence). The CDR3, as DNA: TGTGCCAGTCGGGGGTTTCGGACTGAAGCTTTCTTT. Protein sequence: CASRGFRTEAFF.

The chain recombines TRBV11-2 with TRBJ2-3; no clear D. Germline lookup yields CDR1 SGHAT and CDR2 FQNNGV. V was cut by 5 bases and J by 2 bases, with 17 bases left in between. This CDR3 contains 16 residues. The CDR3 DNA reads as TGTGCCAGCAGCGCCCCTTTGTCTTTGAACACAGATACGCAGTATTTT. Protein: CASSAPLSLNTDTQYF.

V gene TRBV6-1 combines with J gene TRBJ1-1; D is undetermined. Germline V gene data show CDR1 as MNHNS and CDR2 as SASEGT. The V end lost 3 bases, the J end lost 5 bases, and 19 bases lay between the germline ends. CDR3 length equals 16 residues. CDR3 sequence (DNA): TGTGCCAGCAGTGATCGAGGATCCACCGCGGTGACTGAAGCTTTCTTT. Translation gives CASSDRGSTAVTEAFF.

The chain is built from TRBV3-1 (or the pseudogene TRBV3-2) and TRBJ2-7, with D possibly TRBD1 on 7 matching bases. V dropped 5 bases and J dropped 6 bases, with 14 bases sitting between them. Germline values: CDR1 LGHDT, CDR2 YNNKEL (reference sequence). This CDR3 is 13 amino acids long. The CDR3 DNA sequence: TGTGCCAGCAGCTCCCGACAGGGAGGCGAGCAGTACTTC. Translating gives CASSSRQGGEQYF.

This chain links TRBV28 with TRBJ2-7; D not certain. V dropped 6 bases and J dropped 7 bases, with 13 bases sitting between them. The CDR3 loop spans 12 amino acids. Germline V gene lookup returns CDR1 MDHEN and CDR2 SYDVKM. The CDR3 DNA reads as TGTGCCAGCAGATCCATTTTCTGGGAGCAGTACTTC. This translates into CASRSIFWEQYF.